Below are 10 T cell receptor beta chains sequenced from a single sample in a study of T cells in tuberculosis. The table came from immunoSEQ multiplex PCR; TCRdb's copy has only in-frame clones and leaves some out. The sample shows about 43,000 clones, about 95% of them seen only once. Sequences were obtained from PBMCs. The receptors shown here come from a donor aged 10-35 years with latent tuberculosis or without tuberculosis infection.

This clone appeared once. The chain has TRBV30 and TRBJ2-7; 11 bases are shared with TRBD2. Germline loops: CDR1 GTSNPN, CDR2 SVGIG (reference sequence). Trimming at V came to 8 bases and at J to 2 bases, leaving 8 bases not matched to a gene. The CDR3 has 14 residues. The CDR3: CAVTSGGPTYEQYF. The CDR3 nucleotides are TGTGCCGTCACTAGCGGGGGCCCCACCTACGAGCAGTACTTC.

This chain links TRBV9 with TRBJ1-1, with 8 positions matching TRBD1. V was clipped by 2 bases and J by 4 bases; unmatched bases: 4. In germline, CDR1 is SGDLS, CDR2 YYNGEE. This CDR3 region has 14 residues. CDR3 DNA sequence: TGTGCCAGCAGCGTCCTGGACAGGGCCACTGAAGCTTTCTTT. It yields the protein CASSVLDRATEAFF.

This chain connects TRBV2 to TRBJ1-1, with D perhaps matching TRBD1 (5 bases). V dropped 7 bases and J dropped 7 bases, with 16 bases sitting between them. The CDR3 spans 13 residues. The germline V gene encodes CDR1 SNHLY and CDR2 FYNNEI. CDR3 protein: CASIGNRGGEAFF. The CDR3 region has the DNA TGTGCCAGCATCGGTAACCGGGGGGGTGAAGCTTTCTTT.

The V and J genes are TRBV7-2 and TRBJ1-1; the D gene is possibly TRBD1 (5 bases). Germline CDR1 is SGHTA and CDR2 is FQGNSA. V was cut by 5 bases and J by 4 bases, with 14 bases left in between. The CDR3 covers 14 residues. CDR3 DNA sequence: TGTGCCAGCAGCCTAGGGACGCGGGGCACTGAAGCTTTCTTT. It translates to CASSLGTRGTEAFF.

The gene calls are TRBV30 and TRBJ1-1, with 9 bases aligning to TRBD1. This CDR3 spans 12 amino acids. The germline gives CDR1 GTSNPN, CDR2 SVGIG (reference sequence). The trim removed 5 bases at V and 10 bases at J, leaving 8 bases unmatched. The CDR3 DNA sequence: TGTGCCTGGGGGACAGGGAGCTTGGGAGCTTTCTTT. Translating it yields CAWGTGSLGAFF.

The chain couples TRBV11-2 to TRBJ1-2, with TRBD1 identical over 9 bases. The germline V gene encodes CDR1 SGHAT and CDR2 FQNNGV. The CDR3 length is 14 residues. The V gene end was trimmed by 5 bases and the J gene end by 2 bases; junction bases not matched to a gene: 3. The CDR3 protein is CASSADRGNYGYTF. Here the CDR3 DNA reads TGTGCCAGCAGCGCGGACAGGGGAAACTATGGCTACACCTTC.

This chain joins TRBV5-4 and TRBJ2-5; TRBD2 might be the D (5 bases). Germline CDR1 SGHNT, CDR2 YYREEE (reference sequence). The CDR3 spans 15 residues. Trimming shortened V by 3 bases and J by 2 bases, and 14 bases separated the two germline ends. The CDR3 reads CASSSQLAEQETQYF. In DNA form, the CDR3 reads TGTGCCAGCAGCTCGCAGCTAGCAGAGCAAGAGACCCAGTACTTC.

The gene calls are TRBV2 and TRBJ2-1, with 9 bases fitting TRBD1. CDR3 length equals 16 residues. The ends lost 6 bases at V and 6 bases at J; junction bases unmatched: 12. CDR1 and CDR2 from the germline V gene are SNHLY and FYNNEI. CDR3 DNA sequence: TGTGCCAGCAGGGAATACCGGGACAGGGTGGGCAATGAGCAGTTCTTC. This sequence encodes CASREYRDRVGNEQFF.

This chain links TRBV5-1 with TRBJ1-4; TRBD1 is a possible D gene (6 bases). The V end lost 4 bases, the J end lost 5 bases, and 18 bases lay between the germline ends. Germline V lookup: CDR1 SGHRS, CDR2 YFSETQ. This CDR3 has 16 residues. CDR3 DNA: TGCGCCAGCAGCACCTCGGGGGGGCTCTACAATGAAAAACTGTTTTTT. It is translated as CASSTSGGLYNEKLFF.

V gene TRBV29-1 combines with J gene TRBJ1-5, with D unresolved. Trimming pared 3 bases from V and 8 bases from J, leaving 14 bases between. The CDR3 is 13 amino acids. Looked up from germline, CDR1 is SQVTM and CDR2 is ANQGSEA. CDR3 in amino acids: CSVERIPGEPQHF. CDR3 coding DNA: TGCAGCGTTGAGAGGATCCCCGGTGAGCCCCAGCATTTT.